Listed below are T cell receptor beta chains from one sample, sequenced in a study of tumor and adjacent non-tumor tissue in lung cancer. TCRdb processed the multiplex PCR reads anew with MiXCR; each CDR3 protein has one entry. This table holds about 93,000 distinct CDR3 sequences, 65% to 75% found once. Material: lung tumor tissue. These receptors were collected from a man in his sixties with non-small cell lung cancer. Each CDR3 is given with its conserved first and last residue. Each record gives: V gene, clone size, D gene, J gene, CDR3 DNA, CDR3 protein. D genes are given only for firm matches. Clone sizes are given selectively: once, few, many, or a class where the clone is expanded.

>TRBV20-1|many|.|TRBJ2-1
TGCAGTGCTAGAGCGTCGACAGCCTACAATGAGCAGTTCTTC
CSARASTAYNEQFF
>TRBV7-8|.|.|TRBJ1-2
TGTGCCAGCAGCTCACCGGGGCTGGGAGTCTTGGGAAGCTACACCTTC
CASSSPGLGVLGSYTF
>TRBV5-5|.|TRBD2|TRBJ2-1
TGTGCCAGCAGCTTGGAGTCTAGCGGTGAGCAGTTCTTC
CASSLESSGEQFF
>TRBV29-1|.|.|TRBJ2-7
TGCAGCGTTGAAGATCGAGGGCTCGAGCAGTACTTC
CSVEDRGLEQYF
>TRBV5-5|medium-sized|.|TRBJ2-3
TGTGCCAGCAGCTTGGATGGGCGCACAGATACGCAGTATTTT
CASSLDGRTDTQYF
>TRBV30|.|TRBD1|TRBJ2-3
TGTGCCTGCGGACAGGGAGTTACAGTTACGCAGTATTTC
CACGQGVTVTQYF
>TRBV12-3/TRBV12-4|.|.|TRBJ1-2
TGTGCCAGCAGTTTTGTGCGGGGCATCGATGACTACACCTTC
CASSFVRGIDDYTF
>TRBV4-2|.|TRBD1|TRBJ1-1
TGTGCCAGAAGCCAACAGGGGGACAGAAGCACAGAAGCTTTCTTT
CARSQQGDRSTEAFF
>TRBV29-1|.|.|TRBJ1-5
TGCAGCGTCGTTACAGGGCGGGATCAGCCCCAGCATTTT
CSVVTGRDQPQHF
>TRBV11-3|medium-sized|.|TRBJ1-6
TGTGCCAGCAGCTTAGAGACAGGAAGGAGTTCACCCCTCCACTTT
CASSLETGRSSPLHF
>TRBV7-2|.|.|TRBJ2-5
TGTGCCAGCAGGCCGATGGCGGAGGAGACCCAGTACTTC
CASRPMAEETQYF
>TRBV5-1|.|.|TRBJ2-2
TGTGCCAGCAGCTTGGAAATACACGGGGACCTGTTTTTT
CASSLEIHGDLFF
>TRBV6-1|many|TRBD1|TRBJ1-1
TGTGCCAGCAATCCGGACAGGGTTAATGAAGCTTTCTTT
CASNPDRVNEAFF
>TRBV10-2|.|.|TRBJ1-5
TGCGCCAGCAGGGGGGAAATGGATCAGCCCCAGCATTTT
CASRGEMDQPQHF
>TRBV7-9|.|TRBD1|TRBJ2-4
TGTGCCTGCAGCTCCTTGGGGACAGGAGCCAGGCCCTTAGCCAAAAACATTCAGTATTTC
CACSSLGTGARPLAKNIQYF
>TRBV24-1|.|.|TRBJ2-2
TGTGTCACCAGTGATTTTAAGGGGAGCAGCACCGGGGAGCTGTTTTTT
CVTSDFKGSSTGELFF
>TRBV10-3|few|.|TRBJ1-2
TGTGCCATCAGCCCAGGGCAGCTTAACTATGACTACACCTTC
CAISPGQLNYDYTF
>TRBV11-2|.|TRBD2|TRBJ2-3
TGTGCCAGCAACTTAGGTGGACTAGCGGGATGTCTGGGGACAGATGCGCAGTATTTT
CASNLGGLAGCLGTDAQYF
>TRBV11-1|.|.|TRBJ2-5
TGTGCCAGCAGCTGGGGACTTGAAGAGACCCAATACTTC
CASSWGLEETQYF
>TRBV7-9|many|.|TRBJ1-5
TGTGCCAGCAGCTTCACAGATAGCAATCAGCCCCAGCATTTT
CASSFTDSNQPQHF
>TRBV2|many|.|TRBJ2-2
TGTGCCAGCAGTGGGTCGGAAACCGGGGAGCTGTTTTTT
CASSGSETGELFF
>TRBV6-1|.|.|TRBJ2-7
TGTACCACCGAGACAGATTCGAGCTCCTATGAGCAGTACTTC
CTTETDSSSYEQYF
>TRBV13|many|.|TRBJ2-5
TGTGCCAGCAGCCTCTTTACGACACGGGAGACCCAGTACTTC
CASSLFTTRETQYF